The clone carrying this TCR beta chain occurred many times. The entry originates in a study of T-cell memory formation after mild COVID-19. The V gene end was trimmed by 6 bases and the J gene end by 5 bases; junction bases not matched to a gene: 6. The CDR3 covers 14 residues. Germline-derived CDR1 and CDR2 are MNHEY and SVGAGI. TCRdb itself ran the 5' RACE reads through MiXCR, one entry per CDR3 protein. The table includes some 320,000 distinct CDR3 sequences, approximately 16% detected once. The receptor comes from a man aged 18-30 years who had mild COVID-19 (a few samples of this study predate the infection). Cell type and time point are not known. The sample was PBMCs or a T cell subset sorted from them (not recorded which). The chain joins TRBV6-5 to TRBJ2-3; 9 nucleotides line up with TRBD2. The CDR3, as DNA: TGTGCCAGCAGCGTAGCGGGGGTGGTAGATACGCAGTATTTT. Protein: CASSVAGVVDTQYF.